This T cell receptor beta chain is drawn from a study of cytomegalovirus exposure and HLA in healthy donors. Study in general: In a later analysis, it was reported that the approximately 110 validation repertoires had been produced on the same platform as the 690 or so repertoires belonging to the first cohort. Overall study results and limits: Rarity held for most TCR sequences, but there were some public TCRs that occurred in many donors.

Method: immunoSEQ multiplex PCR; TCRdb's copy keeps in-frame clones and lacks some. The data show about 67,000 clones, with roughly 94% seen just once and about 0.63% held by the top ten. The V segment lost 5 bases and the J segment 2 bases; nucleotides outside the gene matches: 2. This CDR3 has 12 residues. Germline assignment: CDR1 GTSNPN and CDR2 SVGIG (reference sequence). Concerning this clone: Its antigen is unknown.

Sample: PBMCs. This receptor was identified in a woman aged 18-29 years in good health and CMV-seronegative. The V and J genes are TRBV30 and TRBJ2-7; 8 bases align to TRBD1. In DNA, the CDR3 is TGTGCCTGGGACAGGGGTACCTACGAGCAGTACTTC. Protein sequence: CAWDRGTYEQYF.